Below, 13 T cell receptor beta chains from the same sample are listed, as sequenced in a study of Tregs in tolerant kidney transplant recipients. Profiling relied on immunoSEQ multiplex PCR, and the TCRdb table lists in-frame clones only, not all of them. The sample records about 94,000 clones, under 95% being singletons. Source: CD4+ T cells from blood, taken before the transplant. These receptors originate from a human donor who received a combined kidney and bone marrow transplant.

The chain joins TRBV28 to TRBJ1-4; D may be TRBD1 (5 bases). This CDR3 comprises 14 residues. Germline V CDR1 and CDR2: MDHEN, SYDVKM. Trimming took 8 bases from V and 7 from J, leaving 17 bases between them. The CDR3 sequence is CASAQSRVGEKLFF. The CDR3 DNA is TGTGCCAGCGCTCAAAGCAGGGTGGGTGAAAAACTGTTTTTT.

The chain is built from TRBV6-6 and TRBJ2-5; D gene uncertain. The CDR3 runs to 13 residues. V lost 8 bases and J 5 bases, leaving 15 bases between the germline ends. The V gene's germline CDR1 is MNHNY and CDR2 SVGAGI (reference sequence). CDR3 DNA: TGTGCCAGCGGTATGGTGGCGAGGGAGACCCAGTACTTC. Amino acid sequence: CASGMVARETQYF.

This sequence joins TRBV5-5 and TRBJ2-1, with a tentative D call TRBD1 (5 bases). The V gene's germline CDR1 is SGHKS and CDR2 YYEKEE (reference sequence). V lost 2 bases to trimming and J lost 9 bases, with 12 bases between them. This CDR3 contains 13 residues. The DNA of the CDR3 is TGTGCCAGCAGCTTCCAGGGATGGGGTGAGCAGTTCTTC. This codes for CASSFQGWGEQFF.

The chain employs TRBV5-1 and TRBJ2-3; 8 bases fit TRBD1. J was trimmed by 5 bases and V by 3 bases; bases with no gene match: 5. CDR3 length equals 14 residues. In germline, CDR1 is SGHRS, CDR2 YFSETQ. CDR3: CASSSTGGIDTQYF. The CDR3 DNA sequence: TGCGCCAGCAGCTCCACAGGGGGGATAGATACGCAGTATTTT. The full variable domain, in which reference TRBV5-1 and TRBJ2-3 provide the parts outside the CDR3, is KAGVTQTPRYLIKTRGQQVTLSCSPISGHRSVSWYQQTPGQGLQFLFEYFSETQRNKGNFPGRFSGRQFSNSRSEMNVSTLELGDSALYLCASSSTGGIDTQYFGPGTRLTVL.

CDR3 region: CATSLDSRAVGANVLTF. CDR3 in DNA: TGTGCCACCAGCCTGGACAGCCGGGCTGTTGGGGCCAACGTCCTGACTTTC. This chain links TRBV15 with TRBJ2-6; possible D gene TRBD1, 6 bases. Germline CDR1 is LNHNV and CDR2 is YYDKDF (reference sequence). The CDR3 spans 17 residues. The ends were cut back, 5 bases at V and 3 bases at J, with 17 bases in the middle.

This clone was detected a few times. This sequence joins TRBV7-2 and TRBJ2-7; no clear D. Germline V CDR1 and CDR2: SGHTA, FQGNSA. The CDR3 has 13 residues. The ends were cut back, 2 bases at V and 2 bases at J, with 7 bases in the middle. CDR3 region: CASSLPGPYEQYF. The CDR3 coding sequence is TGTGCCAGCAGCTTACCCGGTCCCTACGAGCAGTACTTC.

The V gene is TRBV6-1, the J gene TRBJ1-5; D possibly corresponds to TRBD1 (6 bases). Germline CDR1 reads MNHNS; CDR2 reads SASEGT. V was cut by 4 bases and J by 4 bases, with 11 bases left in between. CDR3 length equals 14 residues. CDR3 protein: CASSGLTGNQPQHF. The CDR3 coding sequence is TGTGCCAGCAGTGGCCTGACAGGAAATCAGCCCCAGCATTTT.

As for this clone: At one end, the junction sequence differs from germline, possibly due to a read error. The chain recombines TRBV5-1 with TRBJ2-1; D perhaps matches TRBD1 (5 bases). The CDR3 contains 13 residues. Germline V gene sequence: CDR1 SGHRS, CDR2 YFSETQ. CDR3 bases: TGCGCCAGCAGCCTCGGACAAAATGATGAGAAGTTCTTC. It yields the protein CASSLGQNDEKFF.

This sequence joins TRBV19 and TRBJ2-1; 10 bases match TRBD2. The CDR3 runs to 14 residues. In germline, CDR1 is LNHDA, CDR2 SQIVND (reference sequence). V was pared by 5 bases and J by 10 bases, with 8 bases of the junction left unmatched. CDR3 region: CASSRTSGTGEQFF. CDR3 in DNA: TGTGCCAGTAGTCGCACTAGCGGGACGGGGGAGCAGTTCTTC.

The rearrangement links TRBV12-5 to TRBJ2-5; TRBD1 aligns across 7 bases. The CDR3 consists of 14 residues. Trimming at V came to 7 bases and at J to 3 bases, leaving 8 bases not matched to a gene. The V gene's germline CDR1 is LGHNT and CDR2 FRNRAP. Written as DNA, the CDR3 is TGTGCTAGTGCCGAAGCAGGGGGAAAAGAGACCCAGTACTTC. Translating gives CASAEAGGKETQYF.

This sequence joins TRBV29-1 and TRBJ2-7; unclear D gene. Trimming cost V 6 bases and J 3 bases, with 9 bases left between them. This CDR3 has 11 amino acids. Germline CDR1 SQVTM, CDR2 ANQGSEA. This CDR3 reads CSVDTNYEQYF. As DNA, the CDR3 is TGCAGCGTCGACACCAACTACGAGCAGTACTTC.

The gene calls are TRBV2 and TRBJ2-5; 7 bases map to TRBD2. The end of the DNA aligns better with TRBJ2-7, so the J call may be wrong. Germline loops: CDR1 SNHLY, CDR2 FYNNEI. The CDR3 has 12 residues. CDR3 in amino acids: CASSWGGYEQYF. CDR3 nucleotides: TGTGCCAGCAGCTGGGGGGGCTACGAGCAGTACTTC.

The chain links TRBV6-1 to TRBJ1-1, with 7 bases lining up with TRBD1. The ends lost 5 bases at V and 3 bases at J; junction bases unmatched: 3. Per the germline V gene, CDR1 is MNHNS and CDR2 is SASEGT. CDR3 length equals 13 residues. CDR3 residues: CASSSTGDTEAFF. In DNA, the CDR3 is TGTGCCAGCAGTTCTACAGGGGACACTGAAGCTTTCTTT.